This TCR beta chain stems from a study of blood T cells in healthy people across ages. The second PCR ran about 6 to 12 cycles with a sample-barcoded 5' primer and J-beta primers. TCRdb used MiXCR to reprocess the 5' RACE reads, holding one entry per CDR3 protein. This table holds approximately 600,000 distinct CDR3 sequences, approximately 50% found once. Study-wide points: Because sorting was not performed, PBMCs prevented conclusive naive versus antigen-experienced comparison. Comparison with aged donors showed that long-lived donors had more naive CD4+ cells and higher diversity.

Comment on this clonotype: What it binds is not known.

The sequencing input was blood. This receptor was obtained from a man aged 55 to 69 in good health.

The CDR3 reads CASSVTGGLGVYEQYF. CDR3 sequence (DNA): TGTGCCAGCAGCGTGACAGGGGGCCTGGGAGTGTACGAGCAGTACTTC. V and J are TRBV2 and TRBJ2-5, with TRBD1 identical over 10 bases. The end of the DNA fits TRBJ2-7 better, so the J call may be wrong. The CDR3 is made up of 16 amino acids. Germline assignment: CDR1 SNHLY and CDR2 FYNNEI.